This T cell receptor (beta chain) was captured in a study of blood T cell repertoires in COVID-19. All recovered Cohort 3 donors got two negative PCRs, got clearance, or saw symptom resolution. V lost 10 bases, J lost 0 bases, and 26 bases lay in between. Germline CDR1 SGHNT, CDR2 YYREEE (reference sequence). This CDR3 has 17 residues. TCRdb's copy holds only in-frame clones and misses some; the assay was immunoSEQ multiplex PCR. The sample lists approximately 470,000 clones; 87% were seen once. The chain uses TRBV5-4 and TRBJ2-7, with D perhaps matching TRBD2 (6 bases). The clonotype originates from a woman aged 18-30 years who had recovered from COVID-19. Sequencing was performed on PBMCs or T cells enriched from blood (not recorded which). The CDR3 loop reads CAVGNVAGPRSSYEQYF. The CDR3 bases are TGTGCCGTCGGTAATGTGGCGGGGCCACGAAGCTCCTACGAGCAGTACTTC. Using reference TRBV5-4 and TRBJ2-7 for the parts outside the CDR3, the full variable domain is ETGVTQSPTHLIKTRGQQVTLRCSSQSGHNTVSWYQQALGQGPQFIFQYYREEENGRGNFPPRFSGLQFPNYSSELNVNALELDDSALYLCAVGNVAGPRSSYEQYFGPGTRLTVT.